Listed below are T cell receptor beta chains from one sample, sequenced in a study of blood T cell repertoires in COVID-19. The assay was immunoSEQ multiplex PCR, and TCRdb's table has in-frame clones only and misses some. The table shows roughly 140,000 clones, with 84% occurring only once. Source material: PBMCs or T cells enriched from blood (not recorded which). The source is a woman aged 45-65 years who had been exposed to COVID-19. CDR3s include the opening cysteine and the closing phenylalanine or tryptophan. Each record gives: V gene, J gene, D gene, clone size, CDR3 protein, CDR3 DNA. The D gene is left open where the match is weak. A clone size is listed for some rows: how often the clone was seen (once, few, many), or a class if it is expanded.

v_gene: TRBV2; j_gene: TRBJ1-5; d_gene: NA; abundance: NA; CDR3aa: CASQQGSHQPQHF; CDR3nt: TGTGCCAGCCAACAGGGCTCCCATCAGCCCCAGCATTTT
v_gene: TRBV10-3; j_gene: TRBJ2-5; d_gene: NA; abundance: once; CDR3aa: CAAAEGRGLQETQYF; CDR3nt: TGTGCCGCGGCTGAGGGGCGGGGCCTTCAAGAGACCCAGTACTTC
v_gene: TRBV6-1; j_gene: TRBJ2-7; d_gene: TRBD2; abundance: NA; CDR3aa: CASSGTSGREGYGYEQYF; CDR3nt: TGTGCCAGCAGTGGGACTAGCGGGAGGGAGGGCTATGGCTACGAGCAGTACTTC
v_gene: TRBV19; j_gene: TRBJ1-5; d_gene: NA; abundance: NA; CDR3aa: CASSPGGHDQPQHF; CDR3nt: TGTGCCAGTTCCCCAGGAGGCCACGATCAGCCCCAGCATTTT
v_gene: TRBV30; j_gene: TRBJ2-3; d_gene: NA; abundance: NA; CDR3aa: CAWSKVAAQYF; CDR3nt: TGTGCCTGGAGTAAGGTAGCAGCGCAGTATTTT
v_gene: TRBV4-3; j_gene: TRBJ1-4; d_gene: NA; abundance: NA; CDR3aa: CASSQDGGATNEKLFF; CDR3nt: TGCGCCAGCAGCCAAGATGGAGGTGCAACTAATGAAAAACTGTTTTTT
v_gene: TRBV10-2; j_gene: TRBJ1-6; d_gene: NA; abundance: NA; CDR3aa: CASSIPGRSPLHF; CDR3nt: TGCGCCAGCAGTATCCCCGGGAGATCACCCCTCCACTTT
v_gene: TRBV12-5; j_gene: TRBJ2-5; d_gene: NA; abundance: NA; CDR3aa: CASGLATGAGETQYF; CDR3nt: TGTGCTAGTGGTTTGGCCACAGGGGCGGGGGAGACCCAGTACTTC
v_gene: TRBV7-2; j_gene: TRBJ2-7; d_gene: TRBD1; abundance: once; CDR3aa: CASSPDTGGISYEQYF; CDR3nt: TGTGCCAGCAGCCCAGATACAGGGGGTATCTCCTACGAGCAGTACTTC
v_gene: TRBV6-5; j_gene: TRBJ1-2; d_gene: NA; abundance: once; CDR3aa: CASSYSGIQGGGYTF; CDR3nt: TGTGCCAGCAGTTACTCGGGGATACAGGGTGGCGGCTACACCTTC
v_gene: TRBV6-5; j_gene: TRBJ1-1; d_gene: NA; abundance: NA; CDR3aa: CASTPGVGHTEAFF; CDR3nt: TGTGCCAGCACTCCGGGGGTAGGGCACACTGAAGCTTTCTTT
v_gene: TRBV11-2; j_gene: TRBJ2-1; d_gene: NA; abundance: NA; CDR3aa: CASSFGGRNDNEQFF; CDR3nt: TGTGCCAGCAGCTTCGGTGGGAGGAATGACAATGAGCAGTTCTTC
v_gene: TRBV2; j_gene: TRBJ1-1; d_gene: NA; abundance: NA; CDR3aa: CASNSGSLRRTEAFF; CDR3nt: TGTGCCAGCAATTCGGGGTCGCTCCGGCGCACTGAAGCTTTCTTT
v_gene: TRBV30; j_gene: TRBJ1-5; d_gene: NA; abundance: NA; CDR3aa: CAWSNSLNQPQHF; CDR3nt: TGTGCCTGGAGTAACAGTTTGAATCAGCCCCAGCATTTT
v_gene: TRBV5-4; j_gene: TRBJ2-3; d_gene: TRBD2; abundance: few; CDR3aa: CASSWGLGLAGGSTDTQYF; CDR3nt: TGTGCCAGCAGCTGGGGGCTGGGACTAGCGGGGGGATCCACAGATACGCAGTATTTT
v_gene: TRBV11-2; j_gene: TRBJ2-2; d_gene: TRBD2; abundance: NA; CDR3aa: CASSFGLAGTGELFF; CDR3nt: TGTGCCAGCAGCTTCGGACTAGCGGGGACCGGGGAGCTGTTTTTT
v_gene: TRBV6-2/TRBV6-3; j_gene: TRBJ2-7; d_gene: NA; abundance: NA; CDR3aa: CASSSLPYEQYF; CDR3nt: TGTGCCAGCAGTTCTCTCCCCTACGAGCAGTACTTC
v_gene: TRBV3-1/TRBV3-2; j_gene: TRBJ1-6; d_gene: TRBD1; abundance: NA; CDR3aa: CASSHGQGGLHF; CDR3nt: TGTGCCAGCAGCCACGGACAGGGTGGCCTCCACTTT
v_gene: TRBV11-2; j_gene: TRBJ2-7; d_gene: TRBD2; abundance: NA; CDR3aa: CASSLALPGGEQYF; CDR3nt: TGTGCCAGCAGCTTAGCACTGCCCGGGGGGGAGCAGTACTTC
v_gene: TRBV19; j_gene: TRBJ1-2; d_gene: TRBD1; abundance: NA; CDR3aa: CASRMRTGFSYGYTF; CDR3nt: TGTGCCAGTAGAATGAGGACAGGGTTTAGCTATGGCTACACCTTC
v_gene: TRBV6-4; j_gene: TRBJ1-2; d_gene: NA; abundance: NA; CDR3aa: CASSPLRAGYTF; CDR3nt: TGTGCCAGCAGTCCCCTGAGAGCTGGCTACACCTTC
v_gene: TRBV2; j_gene: TRBJ1-5; d_gene: NA; abundance: NA; CDR3aa: CASKWGGSGNQPQHF; CDR3nt: TGTGCCAGCAAATGGGGGGGGAGCGGCAATCAGCCCCAGCATTTT
v_gene: TRBV15; j_gene: TRBJ1-4; d_gene: TRBD1; abundance: NA; CDR3aa: CATSRWESGGNEKLFF; CDR3nt: TGTGCCACCAGCAGGTGGGAGTCAGGGGGAAATGAAAAACTGTTTTTT
v_gene: TRBV4-1; j_gene: TRBJ1-1; d_gene: NA; abundance: NA; CDR3aa: CASSQGRAGNTEAFF; CDR3nt: TGCGCCAGCAGCCAAGGGAGGGCGGGGAACACTGAAGCTTTCTTT
v_gene: TRBV3-1/TRBV3-2; j_gene: TRBJ1-2; d_gene: NA; abundance: NA; CDR3aa: CASSQGWAGALHGYTF; CDR3nt: TGTGCCAGCAGCCAAGGTTGGGCAGGGGCGCTTCATGGCTACACCTTC
v_gene: TRBV6-6; j_gene: TRBJ2-5; d_gene: TRBD2; abundance: NA; CDR3aa: CASSYGTSGLGETQYF; CDR3nt: TGTGCCAGCAGTTACGGGACTAGCGGGTTGGGGGAGACCCAGTACTTC